This entry lists 28 T cell receptor beta chains sequenced from one sample in a study of shared clonotypes between healthy human individuals. Assay used: immunoSEQ multiplex PCR; TCRdb lists only in-frame clones, some missing. The sample has around 600,000 clones; approximately 95% are singletons. In the naive CD8 group, cells lacked CD45RO and were positively selected for CCR7, so terminally differentiated effector memory CD45RA+ cells were left out. Sequencing was performed on naive CD8+ T cells sorted from blood. The receptors originated from a woman aged 25-40 years in good health.

The gene calls are TRBV27 and TRBJ2-1, with D perhaps TRBD2 (6 bases). V was pared by 3 bases and J by 0 bases, with 12 bases between. The CDR3 length is 16 residues. Germline V CDR1 and CDR2: MNHEY, SMNVEV (reference sequence). The CDR3 DNA reads TGTGCCAGCAGTTTCGCCCTCGGGAGCTCCTACAATGAGCAGTTCTTC. Translation: CASSFALGSSYNEQFF.

The chain joins TRBV7-6 to TRBJ2-5; TRBD2 matches at 10 bases. With V trimmed by 3 bases and J by 1 base, 2 bases remained unmatched. Germline CDR1 and CDR2: SGHVS and FNYEAQ. There are 15 residues in the CDR3. The CDR3, as DNA: TGTGCCAGCAGCTTCGGGACTAGCGTCCAAGAGACCCAGTACTTC. Its protein is CASSFGTSVQETQYF.

The gene calls are TRBV5-4 and TRBJ2-7; tentatively, D is TRBD2 (6 bases). There are 15 residues in the CDR3. V dropped 2 bases and J dropped 5 bases, with 17 bases sitting between them. The V gene's germline CDR1 is SGHNT and CDR2 YYREEE (reference sequence). DNA of the CDR3: TGTGCCAGCAGCTTCCTCCCCAGGGAGGCAGACGAGCAGTACTTC. Translating it yields CASSFLPREADEQYF.

This clone was counted a single time. The V and J genes are TRBV2 and TRBJ2-1; D uncertain. The length of the CDR3 is 12 residues. Germline V gives CDR1 SNHLY, CDR2 FYNNEI. The V end lost 1 base, the J end lost 8 bases, and 6 bases lay between the germline ends. The CDR3 reads CASSEVPDEQFF. The DNA for the CDR3 is TGTGCCAGCAGTGAAGTGCCTGATGAGCAGTTCTTC.

The J gene is TRBJ1-3, the V gene TRBV19, with D hard to call. The germline V gene has CDR1 LNHDA and CDR2 SQIVND (reference sequence). V was trimmed by 4 bases and J by 1 base, leaving 11 bases between them. The CDR3 length is 15 residues. This chain's CDR3 is CASSTWTESGNTIYF. For the CDR3, the DNA is TGTGCCAGTAGTACCTGGACGGAGTCTGGAAACACCATATATTTT. The full variable domain, in which reference TRBV19 and TRBJ1-3 provide the parts outside the CDR3, is DGGITQSPKYLFRKEGQNVTLSCEQNLNHDAMYWYRQDPGQGLRLIYYSQIVNDFQKGDIAEGYSVSREKKESFPLTVTSAQKNPTAFYLCASSTWTESGNTIYFGEGSWLTVV.

The chain is built from TRBV7-9 and TRBJ1-1; 9 bases line up with TRBD1. From germline, CDR1 is SEHNR and CDR2 FQNEAQ (reference sequence). The CDR3 sequence is 17 residues long. The trim removed 2 bases at V and 1 base at J, leaving 8 bases unmatched. In DNA form, the CDR3 reads TGTGCCAGCAGCTTACCTGGACAGGGGCGGTGGAACACTGAAGCTTTCTTT. Translated, it gives CASSLPGQGRWNTEAFF. The complete variable domain, with remaining parts taken from reference TRBV7-9 and TRBJ1-1, reads DTGVSQNPRHKITKRGQNVTFRCDPISEHNRLYWYRQTLGQGPEFLTYFQNEAQLEKSRLLSDRFSAERPKGSFSTLEIQRTEQGDSAMYLCASSLPGQGRWNTEAFFGQGTRLTVV.

The chain combines TRBV9 with TRBJ1-3; the match to TRBD1 covers 8 bases. Trimming took 5 bases from V and 4 from J; bases not matched to a gene: 11. CDR3 length: 16 residues. CDR1 is SGDLS and CDR2 is YYNGEE in the germline V gene. CDR3 bases: TGTGCCAGCAGACCGGGAGGCAGGGGGCAAGGAAACACCATATATTTT. Translation gives CASRPGGRGQGNTIYF. Combining the CDR3 with reference TRBV9 and TRBJ1-3 gives the whole variable domain DSGVTQTPKHLITATGQRVTLRCSPRSGDLSVYWYQQSLDQGLQFLIQYYNGEERAKGNILERFSAQQFPDLHSELNLSSLELGDSALYFCASRPGGRGQGNTIYFGEGSWLTVV.

Notes on this clone: The identical CDR3 is also encoded by other nucleotide sequences in the sample. The chain carries TRBV7-9 and TRBJ2-7; D remains unclear. This CDR3 is 12 amino acids long. V was shortened by 5 bases and J by 4 bases, with 9 bases between the two germline ends. CDR1 is SEHNR, CDR2 FQNEAQ, per germline (reference sequence). The CDR3 DNA follows: TGTGCCAGCAGCGGTCTTTCTTACGAGCAGTACTTC. This gives the protein CASSGLSYEQYF.

The chain recombines TRBV19 with TRBJ2-3, with D perhaps matching TRBD2 (6 bases). Per germline, CDR1 LNHDA and CDR2 SQIVND (reference sequence). The CDR3 length is 14 residues. V dropped 7 bases and J dropped 2 bases, with 13 bases sitting between them. Here the CDR3 DNA reads TGTGCCAGTACACTGGGACTTTTCACAGATACGCAGTATTTT. It yields the protein CASTLGLFTDTQYF.

This clone was seen only once. This chain links TRBV6-1 with TRBJ2-5; D is uncertain. This CDR3 is built from 12 residues. Trimming removed 3 bases at V and 7 bases at J, with 9 bases between. The germline V gene has CDR1 MNHNS and CDR2 SASEGT. This CDR3 is CASSDFKVTQYF. DNA of the CDR3: TGTGCCAGCAGTGACTTTAAGGTGACCCAGTACTTC.

This clone was detected only once. This chain links TRBV15 with TRBJ2-7; D possibly corresponds to TRBD1 (6 bases). CDR1 and CDR2 (germline): LNHNV, YYDKDF (reference sequence). The CDR3 is 15 residues long. The V gene lost 0 bases and the J gene lost 4 bases, with 13 bases spanning the gap. CDR3 residues: CATSRDLGHLYEQYF. As DNA, the CDR3 is TGTGCCACCAGCAGAGATCTGGGACATTTATACGAGCAGTACTTC.

The J gene is TRBJ1-2, the V gene TRBV29-1; 7 positions match TRBD1. Germline loops: CDR1 SQVTM, CDR2 ANQGSEA. The CDR3 loop spans 14 amino acids. J lost 6 bases, V lost 7 bases, and 14 bases had no gene match. This chain's CDR3 is CSGTDRDRGNGYTF. CDR3 DNA: TGCAGCGGGACTGACAGGGACCGCGGGAATGGCTACACCTTC.

The chain is built from TRBV19 and TRBJ2-7; TRBD2 aligns across 7 bases. The CDR3 runs to 14 residues. Germline V gene lookup returns CDR1 LNHDA and CDR2 SQIVND (reference sequence). Germline trimming cut 4 bases from V and 1 base from J; bases unmatched to any gene: 4. CDR3 sequence reads: CASSSSSGSYEQYF. In nucleotides, the CDR3 is TGTGCCAGTAGTAGCTCTAGCGGATCCTACGAGCAGTACTTC.

The gene calls are TRBV10-2 and TRBJ1-1, with D hard to call. V was clipped by 9 bases and J by 1 base, with 6 bases between them. Germline CDR1 is WSHSY and CDR2 is SAAADI. The CDR3 consists of 11 residues. The CDR3 sequence is CASAGNTEAFF. DNA for the CDR3: TGCGCCAGTGCAGGGAACACTGAAGCTTTCTTT.

As to this clone: This same CDR3 is encoded by further DNA sequences in the sample. The genes are TRBV5-1 and TRBJ2-7; no definite D call. The V end was cut by 2 bases, the J end by 2 bases, with 8 bases between. Germline CDR1 is SGHRS and CDR2 is YFSETQ. This CDR3 has 13 residues. Here the CDR3 reads CASSLGAAYEQYF. The CDR3 DNA sequence: TGCGCCAGCAGCTTAGGTGCCGCCTACGAGCAGTACTTC.

The chain uses TRBV7-8 and TRBJ2-7, with D perhaps matching TRBD1 or TRBD2 (5 bases each). The CDR3 is 14 amino acids. Per germline, CDR1 SGHVS and CDR2 FQNEAQ. V lost 2 bases and J 0 bases, leaving 8 bases between the germline ends. The CDR3 loop reads CASSLTGTSYEQYF. CDR3 sequence (DNA): TGTGCCAGCAGCTTAACCGGGACCTCCTACGAGCAGTACTTC. The full variable domain, completed using reference TRBV7-8 and TRBJ2-7, is GAGVSQSPRYKVAKRGQDVALRCDPISGHVSLFWYQQALGQGPEFLTYFQNEAQLDKSGLPSDRFFAERPEGSVSTLKIQRTQQEDSAVYLCASSLTGTSYEQYFGPGTRLTVT.

About this clone itself: The same CDR3 also results from other DNA sequences found in this sample. The J gene is TRBJ2-2, the V gene TRBV27; D is uncertain. This CDR3 comprises 13 residues. The germline V and J ends were trimmed by 3 bases and 3 bases, with 5 bases remaining between them. Germline loops: CDR1 MNHEY, CDR2 SMNVEV (reference sequence). CDR3 region: CASSFLDTGELFF. The CDR3 DNA follows: TGTGCCAGCAGTTTTCTGGACACCGGGGAGCTGTTTTTT.

The chain has TRBV7-8 and TRBJ2-1; no reliable D call. Germline assignment: CDR1 SGHVS and CDR2 FQNEAQ. The ends were cut back, 4 bases at V and 5 bases at J, with 12 bases in the middle. This CDR3 comprises 14 residues. CDR3 in DNA: TGTGCCAGCAGCTCACCGGACGCCCACAATGAGCAGTTCTTC. This codes for CASSSPDAHNEQFF.

The chain employs TRBV1 and TRBJ2-7; the DNA was not used to check the table's D call, TRBD1. TRBV1 is listed as a pseudogene. This CDR3 spans 13 amino acids. Written as DNA, the CDR3 is TGCACCAGCAGCCGGGACAGACCCTACGAGCAGTACTTC. It encodes CTSSRDRPYEQYF.

The V and J genes are TRBV4-1 and TRBJ2-7; D could derive from TRBD1 or TRBD2 (5 bases each). The length of the CDR3 is 16 residues. Germline CDR1 is MGHRA and CDR2 is YSYEKL. Trimming stripped 2 bases from V and 3 bases from J, with 17 bases between. The CDR3 nucleotides read TGCGCCAGCAGCCAATCTCCGATGGGACGGAGCTACGAGCAGTACTTC. This translates into CASSQSPMGRSYEQYF.

Turning to this clone: This sample also contains other DNA sequences that code for the same CDR3. The rearrangement links TRBV4-1 to TRBJ2-7; 9 bases agree with TRBD2. The germline V gene has CDR1 MGHRA and CDR2 YSYEKL. V was clipped by 3 bases and J by 4 bases; unmatched bases: 7. The CDR3 runs 15 residues. The CDR3 DNA reads as TGCGCCAGCAGCCAGGGTCTAGCGGGGACGTACGAGCAGTACTTC. It is translated as CASSQGLAGTYEQYF.

The chain couples TRBV19 to TRBJ2-7, with D perhaps TRBD1 (6 bases). The CDR3 length is 13 residues. CDR1 is LNHDA, CDR2 SQIVND, per germline (reference sequence). With 9 bases removed from V and 2 bases from J, the gap between germline ends came to 14 bases. The CDR3 here is CARYDRPPYEQYF. DNA for the CDR3: TGTGCCAGGTACGACAGGCCCCCCTACGAGCAGTACTTC.

This chain connects TRBV25-1 to TRBJ1-2; tentatively, D is TRBD1 (6 bases). V dropped 2 bases and J dropped 5 bases, with 15 bases sitting between them. This CDR3 spans 15 amino acids. Germline-derived CDR1 and CDR2 are MGHDK and SYGVNS. The CDR3 DNA follows: TGTGCCAGCAGTGAAGGTACAGGGTGGGGATATGGCTACACCTTC. Encoded protein: CASSEGTGWGYGYTF.

The CDR3 nucleotides read TGTGCCAGCAGTTTCTCCGGTGTCATATTCGGGGAGAACACTGAAGCTTTCTTT. It encodes CASSFSGVIFGENTEAFF. The chain has TRBV27 and TRBJ1-1; D unclear. V was clipped by 3 bases and J by 1 base, with 21 bases between them. The CDR3 runs to 18 residues. Germline CDR1 MNHEY, CDR2 SMNVEV (reference sequence).

The rearrangement links TRBV28 to TRBJ2-3; D unclear. In germline, CDR1 is MDHEN, CDR2 SYDVKM. Deletions cut 6 bases from V and 2 bases from J, with 12 bases between. This CDR3 has 14 amino acids. DNA of the CDR3: TGTGCCAGCAGCGACCAACAGAACACAGATACGCAGTATTTT. It codes for CASSDQQNTDTQYF. Combining the CDR3 with reference TRBV28 and TRBJ2-3 gives the whole variable domain DVKVTQSSRYLVKRTGEKVFLECVQDMDHENMFWYRQDPGLGLRLIYFSYDVKMKEKGDIPEGYSVSREKKERFSLILESASTNQTSMYLCASSDQQNTDTQYFGPGTRLTVL.

V gene TRBV10-3 combines with J gene TRBJ1-1; a weak D match, TRBD1 (5 bases). Trimming cost V 9 bases and J 2 bases, with 13 bases left between them. The CDR3 is made up of 13 amino acids. Germline V lookup: CDR1 ENHRY, CDR2 SYGVKD. In DNA form, the CDR3 reads TGTGCCATTACCTCGGGACTTAACACTGAAGCTTTCTTT. This codes for CAITSGLNTEAFF.

The chain carries TRBV11-2 and TRBJ1-3; weak D call: TRBD1 (6 bases). Trimming stripped 5 bases from V and 8 bases from J, with 10 bases between. This CDR3 is built from 12 residues. Germline CDR1 reads SGHAT; CDR2 reads FQNNGV. The CDR3 DNA reads TGTGCCAGCAGCGGTAGGGGGTACACCATATATTTT. The encoded protein is CASSGRGYTIYF.

The chain is built from TRBV19 and TRBJ2-5; 8 positions agree with TRBD1. The CDR3 has 14 amino acids. Germline trimming cut 2 bases from V and 5 bases from J; bases unmatched to any gene: 4. Germline CDR1 and CDR2: LNHDA and SQIVND (reference sequence). The CDR3 DNA sequence: TGTGCCAGTAGTATAACAGGGGGTGAGGAGACCCAGTACTTC. It is translated as CASSITGGEETQYF. The full variable domain, its missing parts supplied by reference TRBV19 and TRBJ2-5, is DGGITQSPKYLFRKEGQNVTLSCEQNLNHDAMYWYRQDPGQGLRLIYYSQIVNDFQKGDIAEGYSVSREKKESFPLTVTSAQKNPTAFYLCASSITGGEETQYFGPGTRLLVL.